The rows below give T cell receptor beta chains drawn from one sample of a study of blood T cell repertoires in COVID-19. This table comes from immunoSEQ multiplex PCR, and its TCRdb copy is limited to in-frame clones, with some not included. The table shows fewer than 250,000 clones, with roughly 79% occurring only once. Sequenced: peripheral blood. The origin of the receptors is a woman aged 80 or over with acute or convalescent COVID-19. The CDR3 runs from the conserved cysteine through the conserved F or W.

J gene: TRBJ2-1
V gene: TRBV10-3
CDR3 protein: CAISEVRGGTGNEQFF

J gene: TRBJ2-1
V gene: TRBV19
CDR3 protein: CASGTTGRKGSYNEQFF

J gene: TRBJ1-3
V gene: TRBV7-9
CDR3 protein: CASDTGDSGNTIYF

J gene: TRBJ1-5
V gene: TRBV4-2
CDR3 protein: CASSQDRNQPQHF

J gene: TRBJ2-1
V gene: TRBV5-4
CDR3 protein: CASSLGSLAVNEQFF

J gene: TRBJ1-5
V gene: TRBV28
CDR3 protein: CASSLSQGSNQPQHF

J gene: TRBJ1-4
V gene: TRBV7-2
CDR3 protein: CASSHNRPSNEKLFF

J gene: TRBJ1-3
V gene: TRBV6-4
CDR3 protein: CARPSGVGNTIYF

J gene: TRBJ1-2
V gene: TRBV6-6
CDR3 protein: CASSSEGYGYTF

J gene: TRBJ2-2
V gene: TRBV9
CDR3 protein: CASGVGLAGVMNTGELFF

J gene: TRBJ2-2
V gene: TRBV28
CDR3 protein: CASSPGQGPSGELFF

J gene: TRBJ2-1
V gene: TRBV5-1
CDR3 protein: CASSLATIGNEQFF

J gene: TRBJ2-5
V gene: TRBV7-9
CDR3 protein: CASSPRLAGKETQYF

J gene: TRBJ2-1
V gene: TRBV6-2/TRBV6-3
CDR3 protein: CASSYSTSGGSSYNEQFF

J gene: TRBJ1-5
V gene: TRBV19
CDR3 protein: CASSRDINQPQHF

J gene: TRBJ2-6
V gene: TRBV6-6
CDR3 protein: CASSYGQNSGANVLTF

J gene: TRBJ2-5
V gene: TRBV7-3
CDR3 protein: CASSSSVQETQYF

J gene: TRBJ2-5
V gene: TRBV7-3
CDR3 protein: CASSSSGTGAETQYF

J gene: TRBJ2-2
V gene: TRBV4-1
CDR3 protein: CASSQGLAGGPRYGELFF

J gene: TRBJ1-2
V gene: TRBV28
CDR3 protein: CASSFSLNYGYTF

J gene: TRBJ1-2
V gene: TRBV19
CDR3 protein: CASSIREGYGYTF

J gene: TRBJ1-5
V gene: TRBV6-5
CDR3 protein: CASSQTGSNQPQHF

J gene: TRBJ2-1
V gene: TRBV4-3
CDR3 protein: CASSQVLHSNEQFF

J gene: TRBJ1-3
V gene: TRBV4-1
CDR3 protein: CASSQDYNRVDTIYF

J gene: TRBJ1-2
V gene: TRBV3-1/TRBV3-2
CDR3 protein: CASSQVAGGYYGYTF

J gene: TRBJ1-5
V gene: TRBV5-4
CDR3 protein: CASSLGTGDPHQPQHF

J gene: TRBJ1-2
V gene: TRBV5-4
CDR3 protein: CASSIPVPGQGNAGYTF

J gene: TRBJ2-3
V gene: TRBV2
CDR3 protein: CASRDSGVQKADTQYF

J gene: TRBJ1-2
V gene: TRBV5-4
CDR3 protein: CASSLPQGYGYTF

J gene: TRBJ2-2
V gene: TRBV2
CDR3 protein: CASSVEGVITGELFF

J gene: TRBJ1-6
V gene: TRBV7-2
CDR3 protein: CASSLRTGEGSPLHF

J gene: TRBJ2-5
V gene: TRBV5-1
CDR3 protein: CASSLPQVTPSGTTQETQYF